These 17 T cell receptor beta chains came from one sample sequenced in a study of a mutant IDH1 vaccine in newly diagnosed glioma. No antigen has been identified for these receptors. The assay was immunoSEQ multiplex PCR, and TCRdb's table has in-frame clones only and misses some. The sample yields 40,000 to 50,000 clones, around 76% seen once. The time point is: week 23, last vaccination. A 20-mer mutant IDH1 peptide at 300 ug was injected subcutaneously with topical imiquimod. This material consisted of PBMCs, taken from a glioma patient whose treatment included an IDH1 peptide vaccine. The receptors originated from a man aged 50-59 years with glioma.

J is TRBJ1-5 and V is TRBV27; possible D gene TRBD1, 6 bases. The CDR3 has 13 amino acids. The V gene lost 8 bases and the J gene lost 7 bases, with 15 bases spanning the gap. Germline V gene lookup returns CDR1 MNHEY and CDR2 SMNVEV (reference sequence). The CDR3 protein is CASGPPGAQPQHF. The CDR3 nucleotides are TGTGCCAGCGGTCCCCCAGGGGCACAGCCCCAGCATTTT.

There are a few counts of this clone. The chain joins TRBV5-1 to TRBJ2-1; 12 bases map to TRBD2. V lost 3 bases to trimming and J lost 4 bases; unmatched junction nucleotides: 8. The CDR3 runs 17 residues. Germline CDR1 is SGHRS and CDR2 is YFSETQ. DNA of the CDR3: TGCGCCAGCAGCTCCACTAGCGGGGGGAATTTTTACAATGAGCAGTTCTTC. Protein sequence: CASSSTSGGNFYNEQFF.

The V call is TRBV7-8, the J call TRBJ2-7; 10 bases are a match to TRBD1. The J segment lost 5 bases and the V segment lost 1 base, leaving 8 bases of the junction unmatched. The CDR3 contains 16 residues. Germline CDR1 reads SGHVS; CDR2 reads FQNEAQ. DNA of the CDR3: TGTGCCAGCAGCTTAGGGCAGGACAGGGGGGTAGACGAGCAGTACTTC. Translating it yields CASSLGQDRGVDEQYF.

This chain joins TRBV6-6 and TRBJ1-1; TRBD1 agrees at 7 bases. V trimming: 6 bases; J trimming: 8 bases; junction bases outside the gene matches: 6. The CDR3 spans 12 residues. Germline CDR1 and CDR2: MNHNY and SVGAGI (reference sequence). The CDR3 DNA is TGTGCCAGCAGCGTGACCAGGGGGGAAGCTTTCTTT. It translates to CASSVTRGEAFF.

V gene TRBV2 combines with J gene TRBJ2-1; 10 positions match TRBD1. This CDR3 is built from 14 residues. Germline loops: CDR1 SNHLY, CDR2 FYNNEI. V lost 8 bases to trimming and J lost 6 bases; unmatched junction nucleotides: 7. CDR3 region: CASLGTGDFNEQFF. In nucleotides, the CDR3 is TGTGCCAGCCTCGGGACAGGGGACTTCAATGAGCAGTTCTTC.

This chain joins TRBV7-9 and TRBJ2-7; no clear D gene. Between the trimmed V and J ends, which lost 5 bases and 7 bases, there was a span of 12 bases. Germline CDR1 reads SEHNR; CDR2 reads FQNEAQ (reference sequence). CDR3 length: 12 residues. The CDR3 DNA reads as TGTGCCAGCAGCCCCTGGGATGGGGAGCAGTACTTC. It encodes CASSPWDGEQYF.

This chain uses TRBV6-5 with TRBJ2-1; D is unclear. Trimming removed 8 bases at V and 0 bases at J, with 14 bases between. The CDR3 contains 15 residues. The germline V gene encodes CDR1 MNHEY and CDR2 SVGAGI. This CDR3 reads CASAEDGSSYNEQFF. DNA for the CDR3: TGTGCCAGCGCCGAGGACGGAAGCTCCTACAATGAGCAGTTCTTC.

The chain is built from TRBV30 and TRBJ1-5; the D is unclear. The CDR3 contains 15 residues. V gave up 1 base and J gave up 4 bases, with 14 bases separating them. Germline CDR1 reads GTSNPN; CDR2 reads SVGIG (reference sequence). The CDR3 spells CAWSETGLSNQPQHF. CDR3 sequence (DNA): TGTGCCTGGAGTGAGACCGGTTTGAGTAATCAGCCCCAGCATTTT. Based on the CDR3 plus reference TRBV30 and TRBJ1-5, the full variable domain is SQTIHQWPATLVQPVGSPLSLECTVEGTSNPNLYWYRQAAGRGLQLLFYSVGIGQISSEVPQNLSASRPQDRQFILSSKKLLLSDSGFYLCAWSETGLSNQPQHFGDGTRLSIL.

This chain uses TRBV7-9 with TRBJ1-1; weak D call: TRBD1 (6 bases). CDR1 and CDR2 (germline): SEHNR, FQNEAQ (reference sequence). Trimming pared 3 bases from V and 6 bases from J, leaving 11 bases between. This CDR3 is 13 amino acids long. The CDR3 spells CASSLAGAPEAFF. For the CDR3, the DNA is TGTGCCAGCAGCTTGGCAGGGGCGCCTGAAGCTTTCTTT.

This clone turned up a few times. This sequence joins TRBV18 and TRBJ2-1, with 7 bases that match TRBD1. Germline CDR1 reads KGHSH; CDR2 reads LQKENI. The CDR3 runs to 15 residues. The trim removed 3 bases at V and 3 bases at J, leaving 5 bases unmatched. CDR3 sequence: CASSPGQADYNEQFF. DNA for the CDR3: TGTGCCAGCTCACCTGGACAGGCCGACTACAATGAGCAGTTCTTC.

The sample holds a few counts of this clone. The junction and the germline gene differ at one end; a read error may be behind it. The rearrangement uses TRBV20-1 and TRBJ2-1; no clear D gene. Per the germline V gene, CDR1 is DFQATT and CDR2 is SNEGSKA (reference sequence). This CDR3 contains 11 residues. The CDR3 DNA is TGCAGTGCTAGAGATCGCCAGGAAAGTGTCTTC. It translates to CSARDRQESVF.

The CDR3 coding sequence is TGTGCCAGCAGCCTCAGAAGGGGGAGGTCAGCCGGGGAGCTGTTTTTT. It encodes CASSLRRGRSAGELFF. The rearrangement links TRBV7-2 to TRBJ2-2; D is tentatively TRBD1 or TRBD2 (6 bases each). This CDR3 comprises 16 residues. In germline, CDR1 is SGHTA, CDR2 FQGNSA. Trimming stripped 5 bases from V and 6 bases from J, with 19 bases between.

The chain joins TRBV7-9 to TRBJ2-3, with D possibly being TRBD1 (5 bases). The CDR3 is made up of 15 amino acids. The V gene's germline CDR1 is SEHNR and CDR2 FQNEAQ (reference sequence). The V gene lost 1 base and the J gene lost 2 bases, with 10 bases spanning the gap. CDR3 sequence (DNA): TGTGCCAGCAGCTTAGGTACAGGAGACACAGATACGCAGTATTTT. Translation: CASSLGTGDTDTQYF.

The rearrangement links TRBV7-8 to TRBJ2-7; D uncertain. The ends were cut back, 0 bases at V and 2 bases at J, with 11 bases in the middle. Germline V lookup: CDR1 SGHVS, CDR2 FQNEAQ. The CDR3 loop spans 15 amino acids. CDR3 in amino acids: CASSLAWEGPYEQYF. In DNA, the CDR3 is TGTGCCAGCAGCTTAGCGTGGGAAGGACCCTACGAGCAGTACTTC.

This chain uses TRBV27 with TRBJ1-1, with 7 bases identical to TRBD1. Trimming at V came to 5 bases and at J to 10 bases, leaving 7 bases not matched to a gene. CDR1 and CDR2 (germline): MNHEY, SMNVEV (reference sequence). There are 12 residues in the CDR3. The CDR3 region has the DNA TGTGCCAGCAGTAGACAGGGAGGAGCAGCTTTCTTT. Residues: CASSRQGGAAFF.

The chain links TRBV5-1 to TRBJ2-1; TRBD2 matches at 12 bases. The germline V gene encodes CDR1 SGHRS and CDR2 YFSETQ. The CDR3 has 15 amino acids. J gave up 2 bases and V 7 bases, and 4 bases lay outside the gene matches. As DNA, the CDR3 is TGCGCCAGCTCCTCTAGCGGGGGGGCCTACAATGAGCAGTTCTTC. As protein: CASSSSGGAYNEQFF.

This chain connects TRBV15 to TRBJ1-2; D might be TRBD1 (5 bases). The CDR3 is made up of 13 amino acids. Trimming removed 0 bases from V and 8 bases from J, with 10 bases in between. Germline loops: CDR1 LNHNV, CDR2 YYDKDF (reference sequence). This CDR3 is CATSRDRERGYTF. The CDR3 DNA is TGTGCCACCAGCAGAGACAGGGAAAGAGGCTACACCTTC. Variable domain in full (rest from reference TRBV15 and TRBJ1-2): DAMVIQNPRYQVTQFGKPVTLSCSQTLNHNVMYWYQQKSSQAPKLLFHYYDKDFNNEADTPDNFQSRRPNTSFCFLDIRSPGLGDTAMYLCATSRDRERGYTFGSGTRLTVV.